A single sample gave rise to the 18 T cell receptor beta chains below, sequenced in a study of blood T cell repertoires in COVID-19. The repertoire was sequenced with immunoSEQ multiplex PCR; TCRdb's copy has only in-frame clones and lacks some. This sample carries about 94,000 clones, over 70% of them seen once, and the ten largest clones take around a fifth. The source material was peripheral blood. Every receptor here comes from a human donor in a cohort sampled during active COVID-19.

The CDR3 DNA reads TGTGCCAGCAGTTCCCCCGGACAGAACTACGAGCAGTACTTC. It encodes CASSSPGQNYEQYF. The rearrangement links TRBV6-5 to TRBJ2-7, with TRBD1 as a possible D gene (6 bases). V was pared by 4 bases and J by 3 bases, with 13 bases between. From germline, CDR1 is MNHEY and CDR2 SVGAGI. This CDR3 has 14 amino acids.

This clone was seen just once. The chain uses TRBV19 and TRBJ2-2; 7 bases line up with TRBD2. Trimming at V came to 3 bases and at J to 7 bases, leaving 14 bases not matched to a gene. The CDR3 sequence is 17 residues long. Germline V lookup: CDR1 LNHDA, CDR2 SQIVND (reference sequence). The CDR3 DNA follows: TGTGCCAGTAGTATTTCAACCTCGGGAGGCGGTGTCGGGGAGCTGTTTTTT. It translates to CASSISTSGGGVGELFF.

J is TRBJ2-7 and V is TRBV28; D might be TRBD1 (5 bases). CDR1 and CDR2 from the germline V gene are MDHEN and SYDVKM. V gave up 4 bases and J gave up 4 bases, with 17 bases separating them. The CDR3 has 15 amino acids. For the CDR3, the DNA is TGTGCCAGCAGTTCTTTGACAGAAACTGGGTACGAGCAGTACTTC. This codes for CASSSLTETGYEQYF.

The rearrangement links TRBV7-3 to TRBJ2-7; 8 nucleotides match TRBD2. V lost 5 bases to trimming and J lost 4 bases; unmatched junction nucleotides: 10. The CDR3 runs to 15 residues. The V gene's germline CDR1 is SGHTA and CDR2 FQGTGA. CDR3 in amino acids: CASSLLGTRGYEQYF. In DNA form, the CDR3 reads TGTGCCAGCAGCCTCCTTGGGACTAGAGGTTACGAGCAGTACTTC.

V gene TRBV18 combines with J gene TRBJ1-2; D remains unclear. Germline CDR1 and CDR2: KGHSH and LQKENI. The CDR3 runs to 13 residues. Trimming left V 2 bases short and J 4 bases short, with 8 bases between. In nucleotides, the CDR3 is TGTGCCAGCTCACCAGGGGAGCGCTATGGCTACACCTTC. Translated, it gives CASSPGERYGYTF.

This clone was counted once. The chain employs TRBV12-5 and TRBJ1-6; D uncertain. Germline CDR1 and CDR2: LGHNT and FRNRAP. This CDR3 spans 15 amino acids. The V gene lost 6 bases and the J gene lost 4 bases, with 13 bases spanning the gap. CDR3 loop: CASGPQVEYNSPLHF. For the CDR3, the DNA is TGTGCTAGTGGCCCCCAGGTAGAGTATAATTCACCCCTCCACTTT.

The chain is built from TRBV5-1 and TRBJ2-7, with 12 bases that match TRBD2. Trimming cost V 4 bases and J 0 bases; bases outside gene matches: 11. This CDR3 spans 18 amino acids. Germline values: CDR1 SGHRS, CDR2 YFSETQ. The CDR3 region is CASSPGLAGGGFSYEQYF. Written as DNA, the CDR3 is TGCGCCAGCAGCCCGGGACTAGCGGGCGGCGGGTTCTCCTACGAGCAGTACTTC.

This chain uses TRBV6-1 with TRBJ1-2; no definite D call. This CDR3 comprises 17 residues. V was clipped by 0 bases and J by 2 bases, with 16 bases between them. Per germline, CDR1 MNHNS and CDR2 SASEGT. CDR3 in amino acids: CASSEALQRHLNYGYTF. In nucleotides, the CDR3 is TGTGCCAGCAGTGAAGCCCTCCAAAGACACCTAAACTATGGCTACACCTTC.

This clone appeared a single time. The chain has TRBV4-1 and TRBJ2-1; 16 nucleotides match TRBD2. The V gene end was trimmed by 0 bases and the J gene end by 7 bases; junction bases not matched to a gene: 9. This CDR3 contains 19 residues. CDR1 is MGHRA, CDR2 YSYEKL, per germline. The CDR3 DNA is TGCGCCAGCAGCCAAGATGGTGGGACTAGCGGGAGGGTAGGAAATGAGCAGTTCTTC. Protein sequence: CASSQDGGTSGRVGNEQFF.

The chain is built from TRBV5-6 and TRBJ2-2; TRBD1 agrees at 7 bases. Germline values: CDR1 SGHDT, CDR2 YYEEEE. The CDR3 extends over 14 amino acids. The trim removed 4 bases at V and 5 bases at J, leaving 5 bases unmatched. The CDR3 here is CASSTTGYTGELFF. CDR3 coding DNA: TGTGCCAGCAGCACGACAGGGTATACCGGGGAGCTGTTTTTT.

The chain uses TRBV18 and TRBJ2-2, with D possibly TRBD1 on 10 matching bases. This CDR3 comprises 21 residues. V was pared by 10 bases and J by 4 bases, with 37 bases between. Germline-derived CDR1 and CDR2 are KGHSH and LQKENI. CDR3: CATRDEYDRGRRLAATGELFF. In DNA, the CDR3 is TGTGCCACCCGAGACGAGTATGACAGGGGGCGAAGACTAGCGGCCACCGGGGAGCTGTTTTTT.

The chain is built from TRBV3-1 (or the pseudogene TRBV3-2) and TRBJ1-2; TRBD1 agrees at 7 bases. V gave up 4 bases and J gave up 0 bases; unmatched junction bases: 5. Germline CDR1 is LGHDT and CDR2 is YNNKEL (reference sequence). The CDR3 loop spans 15 amino acids. For the CDR3, the DNA is TGTGCCAGCAGCCGTACAGGGACAGCTAACTATGGCTACACCTTC. It translates to CASSRTGTANYGYTF.

This clone has only one observation. V gene TRBV10-3 combines with J gene TRBJ2-7; 12 positions agree with TRBD1. Looked up from germline, CDR1 is ENHRY and CDR2 is SYGVKD. This CDR3 spans 13 amino acids. The CDR3 sequence is CAISESGQGASGV. In DNA form, the CDR3 reads TGTGCCATCAGTGAGTCGGGACAGGGGGCGTCGGGAGTC.

In the case of this clone: In the same sample, other DNA sequences code for this CDR3. The chain is built from TRBV11-2 and TRBJ2-3; D remains ambiguous. The CDR3 is 12 amino acids. The germline CDR1 and CDR2 sequences are SGHAT and FQNNGV. V lost 5 bases and J 5 bases, leaving 8 bases between the germline ends. The CDR3 here is CASSLSRDTQYF. The CDR3 DNA is TGTGCCAGCAGCCTTTCTAGAGATACGCAGTATTTT.

V usage is TRBV6-5 and J usage is TRBJ2-7; tentative D call: TRBD1 (5 bases). Trimming took 7 bases from V and 0 from J, leaving 10 bases between them. CDR3 length: 13 amino acids. Germline values: CDR1 MNHEY, CDR2 SVGAGI. CDR3 bases: TGTGCCAGCACCTTACAGGTCTCCTACGAGCAGTACTTC. It codes for CASTLQVSYEQYF.

The rearrangement joins TRBV7-8 to TRBJ2-1; 7 bases align to TRBD1. CDR3 length: 16 residues. The V segment lost 5 bases and the J segment 1 base; nucleotides outside the gene matches: 8. Germline-derived CDR1 and CDR2 are SGHVS and FQNEAQ. Here the CDR3 reads CASSPETGLSYNEQFF. The CDR3 DNA reads TGTGCCAGCAGCCCTGAGACAGGGCTGTCCTACAATGAGCAGTTCTTC.

V is TRBV7-2 and J is TRBJ2-5; D is possibly TRBD1 (6 bases). Trimming removed 2 bases from V and 5 bases from J, with 9 bases in between. Germline V gene data show CDR1 as SGHTA and CDR2 as FQGNSA. CDR3 length equals 13 residues. The chain's CDR3 is CASSLHRVETQYF. CDR3 nucleotides: TGTGCCAGCAGCTTACACAGGGTGGAGACCCAGTACTTC.

This chain connects TRBV18 to TRBJ1-6, with 7 bases lining up with TRBD1. The V segment lost 6 bases and the J segment 6 bases; nucleotides outside the gene matches: 8. Germline lookup yields CDR1 KGHSH and CDR2 LQKENI. This CDR3 is built from 15 residues. DNA of the CDR3: TGTGCCAGCTCCCCCGGGACAGTCACTAATTCACCCCTCCACTTT. It encodes CASSPGTVTNSPLHF.